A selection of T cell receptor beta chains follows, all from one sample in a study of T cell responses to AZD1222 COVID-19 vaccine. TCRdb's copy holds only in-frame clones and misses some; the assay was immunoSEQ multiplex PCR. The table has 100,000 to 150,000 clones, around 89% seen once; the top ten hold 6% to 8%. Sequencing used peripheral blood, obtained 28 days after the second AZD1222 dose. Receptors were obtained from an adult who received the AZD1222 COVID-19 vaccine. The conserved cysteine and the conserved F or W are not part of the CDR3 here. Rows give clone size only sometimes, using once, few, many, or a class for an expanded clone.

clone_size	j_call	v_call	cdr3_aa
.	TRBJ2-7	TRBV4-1	ASRQFPGTATYEQY
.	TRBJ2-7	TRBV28	ASSPRPLGREQY
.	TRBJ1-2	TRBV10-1	ASSELRGTGGYT
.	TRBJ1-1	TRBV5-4	ASSLTGGDIAEAF
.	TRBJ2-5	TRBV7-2	ASSLLGQEQETQY
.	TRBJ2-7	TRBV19	ASRPTGAYEQY
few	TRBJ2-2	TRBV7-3	ASSSGLAGATGELF
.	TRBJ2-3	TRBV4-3	ASSDGTLGRDTQY
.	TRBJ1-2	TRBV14	ARNKGDDYGYT
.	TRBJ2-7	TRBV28	ASSLTSGSISYEQY
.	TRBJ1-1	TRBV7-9	ASSLAVGMNTEAF
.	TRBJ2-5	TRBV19	ASTVSGGRIETQY
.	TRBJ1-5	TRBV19	ASSDGAGANQPQH
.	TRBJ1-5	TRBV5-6	ASSLAGPNNQPQH
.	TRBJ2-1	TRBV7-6	ASIRSGGMSNEQF
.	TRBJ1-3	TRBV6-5	ASRDTSLNTIY
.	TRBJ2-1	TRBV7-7	ASSLALAGYNEQF
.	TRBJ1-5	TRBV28	ASLQGAHQPQH
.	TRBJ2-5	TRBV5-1	ASTHSSGSQETQY
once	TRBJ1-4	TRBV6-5	ASSINEEKLF
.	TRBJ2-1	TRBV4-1	ASRAKAANRGQF
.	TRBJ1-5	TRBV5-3	ARSSIRDGRNQPQH
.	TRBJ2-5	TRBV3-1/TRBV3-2	ASSHDREETQY
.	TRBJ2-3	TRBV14	ASSQEAAGTQY
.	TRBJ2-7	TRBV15	ATSRERAGLDEQY
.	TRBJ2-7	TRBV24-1	ATSAGGTGNYEQY
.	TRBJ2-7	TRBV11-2	ASSYGGQGYEQY
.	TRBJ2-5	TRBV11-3	ASSNDRDGETQY
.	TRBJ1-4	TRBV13	ASSPPGASPNEKLF
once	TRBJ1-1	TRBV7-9	ASSLLMNTEAF
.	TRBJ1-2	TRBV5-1	ASSYTPDRVYYGYT
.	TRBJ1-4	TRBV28	ASSLVVNEKLF
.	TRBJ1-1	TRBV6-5	ASSYSNRVAF
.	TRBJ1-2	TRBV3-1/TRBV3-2	ASSQPAGDYGYT
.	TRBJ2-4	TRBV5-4	ASSNLLGAKNIQY
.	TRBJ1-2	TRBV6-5	ASSYRQGRDYGYT
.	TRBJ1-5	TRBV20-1	SASRGGNQPQH
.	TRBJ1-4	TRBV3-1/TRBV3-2	ASSGQIINEKLF
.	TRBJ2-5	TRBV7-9	ASSFHSDQETQY
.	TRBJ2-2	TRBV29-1	SVDRENTGELF
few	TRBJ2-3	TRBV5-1	ASSRTGTSTDTQY
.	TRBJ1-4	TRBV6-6	ASSYKRIEKLF
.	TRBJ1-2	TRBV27	ASGYNYGYT
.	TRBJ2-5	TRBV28	ASSLAGPPETQY
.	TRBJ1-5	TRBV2	ASSEFTVAGPQH
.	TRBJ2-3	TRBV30	AWSVGVPKSHTQY
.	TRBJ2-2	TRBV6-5	ASSYSTGERSGELF
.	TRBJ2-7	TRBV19	ASSGYGGRYEQY
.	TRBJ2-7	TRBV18	ASSPMQGSEQY
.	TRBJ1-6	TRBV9	ASSVAEKAPLH
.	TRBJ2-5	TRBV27	ASGEVLSRWQETQY
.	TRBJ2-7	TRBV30	ACTGGALGSYEQY
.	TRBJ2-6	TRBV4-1	ASSQDQGVGANVLT
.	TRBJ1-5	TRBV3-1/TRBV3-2	ASSQERGSNQPQH
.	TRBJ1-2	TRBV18	ASSPSRDSGSYGYT
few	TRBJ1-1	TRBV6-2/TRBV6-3	ASSTGGTEAF